Listed below are T cell receptor beta chains from one sample, sequenced in a study of cytotoxic CD8 clonotypes in ibrutinib-treated CLL. Sequencing used immunoSEQ multiplex PCR; TCRdb keeps in-frame clones, though not all of them. The data show tens of thousands of clones, roughly 50% seen once. The source material was PBMCs, sampled after 24 months of ibrutinib treatment. Receptor source: a human donor with chronic lymphocytic leukemia. CDR3s leave out the opening cysteine and the closing phenylalanine or tryptophan. D genes are given only for firm matches.

TRBV5-4	NA	ASSLQGTNTEAF
TRBV6-1	NA	ASSEAGPYRELF
TRBV11-2	NA	ASSPGANSAVRQNTQY
TRBV27	TRBD2	ASSSAGGTTRYNEQF
TRBV9	TRBD1	ASSVSAGQGPEQY
TRBV11-2	TRBD1	ASSLGATGTVYGYT
TRBV5-1	NA	ASSSDNSYEQY
TRBV6-5	TRBD1	ASRRTGGYSPLH
TRBV6-5	TRBD1	ASSVGTGGQPQH
TRBV15	NA	ATSRVPDTQY
TRBV15	TRBD1	ATSKGGTGRNEKLF
TRBV2	NA	ASLLVREQY
TRBV7-7	NA	ASSCPRLRFNEQF
TRBV6-6	NA	ASSLTDRTAYEQY
TRBV5-1	TRBD2	ASSSRTSGRANEQY
TRBV28	NA	ASSYRVGSGANVLT
TRBV28	TRBD1	ASNRQGAKDTQY